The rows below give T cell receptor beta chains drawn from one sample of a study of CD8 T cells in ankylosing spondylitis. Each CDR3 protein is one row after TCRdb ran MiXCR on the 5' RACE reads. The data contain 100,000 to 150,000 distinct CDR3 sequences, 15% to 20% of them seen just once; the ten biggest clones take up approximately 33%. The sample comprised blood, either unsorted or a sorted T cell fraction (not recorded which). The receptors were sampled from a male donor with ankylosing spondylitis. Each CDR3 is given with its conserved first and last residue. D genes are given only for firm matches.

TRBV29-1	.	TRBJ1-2	CSVEGRGYGYTF
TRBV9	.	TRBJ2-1	CASSERKGRPLVDEQFF
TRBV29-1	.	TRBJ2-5	CSVDYRAPGETQYF
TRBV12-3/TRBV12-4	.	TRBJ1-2	CASTDDNYGYTF
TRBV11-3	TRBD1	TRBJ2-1	CASSLTTGRRNEQFF
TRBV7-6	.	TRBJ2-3	CASSLSSASTDTQYF
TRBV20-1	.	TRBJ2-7	CSARSRISYEQYF
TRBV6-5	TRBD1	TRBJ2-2	CASSYSGQGRTGELFF
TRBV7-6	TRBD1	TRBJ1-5	CASSPGTGIQPQHF
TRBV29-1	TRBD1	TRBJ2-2	CSVRTGTGELFF
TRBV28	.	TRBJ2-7	CASSWGNYEQYF
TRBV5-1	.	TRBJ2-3	CASGGRWGTDTQYF
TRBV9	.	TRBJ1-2	CASSVAGGYGYTF
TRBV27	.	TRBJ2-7	CASSLSVSREQYF
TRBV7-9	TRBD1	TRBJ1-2	CASSFRGLSGYTF
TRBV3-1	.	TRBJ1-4	CASSQDIGGMATNEKLFF
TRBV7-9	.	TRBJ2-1	CASTPGHSYNEQFF
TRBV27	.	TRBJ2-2	CASSLGTGVLNTGELFF
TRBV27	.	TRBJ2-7	CASSPNPTGYEQYF
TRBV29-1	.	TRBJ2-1	CSVEAGFGHRNEQFF
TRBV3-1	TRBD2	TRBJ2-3	CASSQGTGGPTDTQYF
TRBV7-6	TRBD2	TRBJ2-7	CASSFSLAGVYEQYF
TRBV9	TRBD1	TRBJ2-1	CASSVEVGTGAGNEQFF
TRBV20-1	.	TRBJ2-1	CSARELRGDSNEQFF
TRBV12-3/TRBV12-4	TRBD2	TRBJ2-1	CASSPGTSPLDEQFF
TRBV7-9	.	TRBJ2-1	CASSNSPVDEQFF
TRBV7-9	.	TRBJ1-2	CASSPPLNYGYTF
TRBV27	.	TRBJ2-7	CASTPGGSSYEQYF